This T cell receptor (beta chain) derives from a study of shared clonotypes between healthy human individuals. Study-level findings and limits: Against clonotypes common to all four donors, non-shared ones had lower generation probabilities. Sequencing depth was predicted to influence how clonotypes are shared among donors.

Clones were sequenced by immunoSEQ multiplex PCR, and TCRdb holds only the in-frame ones, with some missing. The sample includes about 2.1 million clones, 85% to 95% seen only once; the top ten take more than 1.5%. The CDR3 runs to 14 residues. V lost 3 bases and J lost 4, with 12 bases in between. Germline V gene sequence: CDR1 MNHEY, CDR2 SMNVEV (reference sequence). In the case of this clone: Its antigen is still unknown.

Naive CD8 populations comprised CD45RO-negative cells positively selected for CCR7, excluding terminally differentiated effector memory CD45RA+ cells. The sequencing sample was made of naive CD8+ T cells from PBMCs. V and J are TRBV27 and TRBJ1-2; possibly TRBD1 for D (5 bases). This clonotype was sampled from a man between 18 and 35 years old in good health. Some clones in this sample may be carry-over from other donors' samples. The CDR3 protein is CASSFAGHGYGYTF. CDR3 DNA: TGTGCCAGCAGTTTCGCGGGGCACGGCTATGGCTACACCTTC.